This TCR beta chain is from a study of graft-versus-host responses after intestinal transplantation. This table comes from immunoSEQ multiplex PCR, and its TCRdb copy is limited to in-frame clones, with some not included. In the table there are around 9,900 clones, about 95% of which are singletons. This clone has a single count. The V and J ends lost 5 bases and 2 bases, in that order; junction bases with no gene match: 3. Germline V gives CDR1 LNHDA, CDR2 SQIVND (reference sequence). This CDR3 is built from 14 residues. This sample comprised bone marrow, obtained around 500 days after intestinal transplantation. The rearrangement links TRBV19 to TRBJ1-2; 9 bases are a match to TRBD1. This clonotype was sampled from a human patient who received an intestinal transplant, so some T cells may come from the graft donor. CDR3 region: CASSWDRENYGYTF. Here the CDR3 DNA reads TGTGCCAGTAGTTGGGACAGGGAGAACTATGGCTACACCTTC.